Described below is a single T cell receptor beta chain sequence and its context. Its antigen target is currently unknown. Base qualities are not at hand, and no much larger clone is one base apart. Library creation used the immunoSEQ multiplex PCR assay. For the multiplex PCR, a mixture combining 60 forward primers for TCR Vbeta segments and 13 reverse primers for TCR Jbeta segments was used. The CDR3 region of rearranged TCR beta genes was amplified from genomic DNA by a multiplex PCR assay. On the Illumina HiSeq System, the amplified TCR beta libraries were sequenced as 87-base-pair reads. As for the original processing: Across the 666 repertoires, a later analysis counted tens of millions of unique TCR beta chains, 9.5 million to 12 million of which were shared by at least two donors. A nearest-neighbor algorithm error-corrected the raw reads and collapsed the reads into unique sequences, merging closely related sequences to remove PCR and sequencing errors. Alignment of CDR3 sequences to IMGT reference sequences was used to assign V, D and J gene segments. For a sequence to be retained, a match of at least six nucleotides was required to both a V gene segment and a J gene segment. Rearrangements were called productive when the CDR3 lacked stop codons and stayed in frame with V and J; all others were non-productive. Following IMGT convention, CDR3 was defined as the stretch from the second conserved V-encoded cysteine up to the conserved J-encoded phenylalanine. The earlier analysis of around 640 of the donors excluded sequences that lacked an unambiguous match to a single V gene segment. An earlier analysis of 587 of the donors called V segments functional above 56.7% productive rearrangements and segregating when the between-donor standard deviation exceeded 5%. To diagnose cytomegalovirus status from the catalog of TCR beta chain sequences, a statistical classification framework was built. In a later analysis, TCR nucleotide sequences were compared against IMGT/GENE-DB human TR gene sequences so that V and J genes could be assigned. A later analysis assigned CDR3 sequences and most-parsimonious VDJ recombination scenarios with the TCRdist pipeline. A later analysis defined each TCR beta chain by its CDR3 amino acid sequence plus V-gene family, and excluded reads lacking a unique V-gene family. A later analysis removed roughly 590 highly shared, low-generation-probability nucleotide sequences to deal with suspected cross-contamination and a sequencing artifact. In a later analysis, a clonal expansion index was calculated for each public chain from normalized within-repertoire ranks of inferred template counts. Generation probabilities in a later analysis came from a VDJ recombination model fitted to out-of-frame rearrangements, and those results were checked against IGoR. Hypergeometric tests were used in a later analysis to score TCR-TCR, TCR-HLA and TCR-CMV co-occurrence, with a repertoire-size bias correction applied to the TCR pairs. To estimate false discovery rates, a later analysis permuted the HLA or CMV assignments 20 times. In a later analysis, co-occurring TCRs were grouped with DBSCAN, and TCRdist sequence similarity was added when clustering was performed within HLA-allele-positive subsets. Co-occurrence clustering excluded repertoires with fewer than 30,000 or more than 120,000 public chains, plus five with anomalous nucleotide sharing. In its TCRdb copy, this immuneACCESS table keeps in-frame sequences only and misses some clones. Where compared with another copy, unresolved V genes explain less than half of these, and the others have no known cause. Clone size and the V and J calls come from that table; the DNA yielded D and trimming. The table for this sample lists roughly 160,000 clones; about 68% of them were counted only once. The leading ten clones occupy around 2.4% of the sample.

The sample belongs to a study of cytomegalovirus exposure and HLA in healthy donors (dated by TCRdb to 2016 to 2017). For the wider study: An earlier analysis of a few hundred of the donors reported about 300 Gb of sequence data and 117 million unique TCR beta sequences obtained from roughly 180 million T cells. An early release covering roughly 640 HLA-typed donors comprised approximately 290 gigabases of sequencing data and 85 million to 100 million unique TCR sequences. Of the approximately 400 genotyped donors, 65% to 90% fell in the genetic ancestry cluster associated with self-reported Caucasian donors. The study was designed to test whether signatures of past pathogen exposure could be identified by cataloging public T cell receptors. The study used immunosequencing to profile the T cell repertoires of 670 or so subjects and linked those repertoires to cytomegalovirus serostatus. Besides the first cohort of 500 to 700 subjects, a separate validation cohort made up of over a hundred different subjects was used. To predict cytomegalovirus infection status, the study combined high-throughput TCR immunosequencing, statistical association of individual TCRs with disease status, and machine learning. To study patterns of TCR occurrence, a later analysis re-analyzed previously published TCR beta repertoires from around 700 donors and added high-resolution HLA genotyping. Rather than drawing on any new phenotypic data, the later analysis identified candidate immune exposures from TCR beta sequences and the way those sequences occurred across donors. An earlier analysis of approximately 580 of the donors used high-throughput TCR beta sequencing to judge whether each TCR beta V gene segment behaved as functional or pseudogenic. Alongside the repertoire data, information on donor age, sex, ethnicity and CMV serostatus was compiled. A later genetic analysis used genome-wide SNP genotypes for about three fifths of the roughly 700 donors, treating that subset as a discovery cohort. Every repertoire in the discovery cohort had been generated on one and the same sequencing platform. Class I and class II HLA loci were covered by the typing at four-digit resolution. The number of donors typed differed by locus, with about 629-630 for A, B, C, DRB1 and DQB1, about 500 for DQA1, approximately 580 for DPA1, and about 450 for DPB1. A handful of DR-DQ haplotypes were handled as single units for association and clustering because linkage in the cohort was strong. Among about 360 genotyped donors of the cohort, an average of roughly 240,000 unique TCR beta nucleotide sequences were sequenced per donor, roughly 20% of them non-productive.

The cysteine opens and the phenylalanine closes a CDR3 of 16 amino acids. Here the CDR3 DNA is all that survives: 48 bases in frame from base 1. V drops 2 bases and J drops 1 base, leaving 14 bases in between. Overall study results and their limits: The study gave a list of more than 150 TCR beta chains associated with cytomegalovirus. A cluster of highly shared sequence variants was judged likely to represent a technical artifact of the sequencing pipeline. A later genetic analysis associated a missense DCLRE1C variant with V-gene and J-gene trimming of TCR beta chains, and an independent cohort replicated the association. In a later analysis, most CMV-associated TCR beta chains were found to appear HLA-restricted, with HLA associations seemingly driven largely by CMV exposure. Strong co-occurrence of HLA alleles, especially DR and DQ, made assigning TCR associations to individual alleles difficult. Presence/absence analyses assumed roughly uniform sequencing depth across donors, an assumption that may not hold. A further reported finding was that TCR beta sequences accurately predicted the HLA-A and HLA-B alleles for most subjects in the first cohort. Cytomegalovirus status was reported to be diagnosed by the classifier with high specificity and sensitivity in both the original and validation cohorts. In an earlier analysis of approximately 590 of the donors, most TCR beta V segments appeared in productive rearrangements about 90% or about 30% of the time, broadly matching IMGT annotations. Correlated functional status among segregating V segments might be attributable to linkage disequilibrium, but an unknown experimental factor could not be ruled out. Because HLA typing was missing for some donors at each locus, association tests included only the typed subset. A few of the identified cytomegalovirus-associated TCR beta chains were confirmed in vitro to be specific for cytomegalovirus antigens. The 87-base-pair reads could not distinguish some IMGT-functional V segments, including TRBV6-2 and TRBV6-3, so those segments were excluded. Across donors, most TCR sequences were observed very rarely, whereas some public TCRs were present in many individuals. The earlier analysis of fewer than 750 of the donors excluded 15 to 20 rarely observed V segments, including chromosome 9 orphons, because counts were too low. Compared with equally common non-associated chains, HLA-associated TCR beta chains in a later analysis were more clonally expanded and had lower generation probabilities. The authors suggested that the approach could potentially be generalized to other disease states and immunological phenotypes. In a later analysis, the rate of TCR association differed among HLA loci, with DRB1 alleles having the most associated TCRs and HLA-C alleles having the fewest. In a later analysis, several top co-occurrence clusters were reported to appear linked to parvovirus B19, influenza, CMV and Epstein-Barr virus. For the cohort, immune exposure information was limited to CMV serostatus. The cohort was sequenced for TCR beta chains only, and without alpha or paired-chain data the features that could be detected were limited. Compared with the roughly 710-donor mean, donors in an Asian-associated ancestry cluster had fewer N-insertions in productive TCRs, according to a later genetic analysis. Specific HLA alleles were associated with 18,000 or so TCR beta sequences at a false discovery rate of 0.05 in a later analysis.

The cohort comprised several hundred healthy bone marrow donors. At the time of sampling, every cohort member was nominally healthy, though immune exposures that went unrecorded were likely present. The donor tested CMV seronegative and was one of the 352 seronegative cohort members. A peripheral blood sample was provided by each donor, and peripheral blood mononuclear cells were used for TCR beta sequencing. Genomic DNA extraction from the blood cell samples was performed with the Qiagen DNeasy Blood Extraction Kit. Specimen: PBMCs. The source is a female donor in good health and CMV-seronegative. This chain joins TRBV23-1 to TRBJ1-2; a tentative D match to TRBD1 spans 6 bases. TRBV23-1 is placed among ORFs of uncertain function. The DNA is as follows: TGCGCCAGCAGTCAAAATAAGGAACAGGGTAACTATGGCTACACCTTC. Its product reads: CASSQNKEQGNYGYTF.